One and the same sample provided the 6 T cell receptor beta chains below, sequenced in a study of T cells after yellow fever vaccination. TCRdb used MiXCR to reprocess the 5' RACE reads, holding one entry per CDR3 protein. Of 500,000 to 650,000 distinct CDR3 sequences in the sample, roughly 12% are singletons; the top ten hold under 15%. The sequences come from PBMCs, collected on the day of the yellow fever booster vaccination. The source of these receptors is a man aged 25-45 years who received the YFV17D yellow fever vaccine.

This clonotype was recorded a few times. The chain combines TRBV5-1 with TRBJ1-2, with no clear D. V was cut by 0 bases and J by 6 bases, with 9 bases left in between. Germline values: CDR1 SGHRS, CDR2 YFSETQ. The CDR3 consists of 13 residues. This CDR3 is CASSLVGSDGYTF. The CDR3 bases are TGCGCCAGCAGCTTGGTAGGGTCGGATGGCTACACCTTC.

The chain is built from TRBV20-1 and TRBJ2-1; perhaps TRBD2 as D (5 bases). The germline V gene has CDR1 DFQATT and CDR2 SNEGSKA (reference sequence). The CDR3 has 12 residues. V was trimmed by 7 bases and J by 1 base, leaving 8 bases between them. For the CDR3, the DNA is TGCAGTGGAGGGCTTTCCTACAATGAGCAGTTCTTC. It specifies CSGGLSYNEQFF.

The gene calls are TRBV29-1 and TRBJ2-3; D not resolved. The CDR3 consists of 14 residues. The germline V and J ends were trimmed by 5 bases and 0 bases, with 12 bases remaining between them. Germline CDR1 reads SQVTM; CDR2 reads ANQGSEA. The CDR3 DNA reads TGCAGCGTTCCCTATCTCTCGAGCACAGATACGCAGTATTTT. Translating it yields CSVPYLSSTDTQYF.

This clonotype occurred a few times. V usage is TRBV6-2 or TRBV6-3 and J usage is TRBJ2-4; 7 positions match TRBD2. Germline assignment: CDR1 MNHEY and CDR2 SVGEGT. V dropped 8 bases and J dropped 6; count of bases not matched to a gene: 13. CDR3 size: 15 residues. In DNA form, the CDR3 reads TGTGCCAGCGGGTACGGGGCGGGAGTGGGAAACATTCAGTACTTC. It translates to CASGYGAGVGNIQYF.

The chain employs TRBV9 and TRBJ2-3, with D possibly TRBD2 on 5 matching bases. CDR1 and CDR2 from the germline V gene are SGDLS and YYNGEE. The CDR3 contains 14 residues. V was clipped by 0 bases and J by 6 bases, with 11 bases between them. Here the CDR3 DNA reads TGTGCCAGCAGCGTAGTGGGAGCCGCGGATACGCAGTATTTT. It is translated as CASSVVGAADTQYF.

V usage is TRBV5-4 and J usage is TRBJ1-4; 7 positions match TRBD1. The length of the CDR3 is 16 residues. V dropped 2 bases and J dropped 0; count of bases not matched to a gene: 4. Germline-derived CDR1 and CDR2 are SGHNT and YYREEE (reference sequence). The CDR3 DNA reads TGTGCCAGCAGCTTTGACAGGGCGGCAACTAATGAAAAACTGTTTTTT. The encoded protein is CASSFDRAATNEKLFF.